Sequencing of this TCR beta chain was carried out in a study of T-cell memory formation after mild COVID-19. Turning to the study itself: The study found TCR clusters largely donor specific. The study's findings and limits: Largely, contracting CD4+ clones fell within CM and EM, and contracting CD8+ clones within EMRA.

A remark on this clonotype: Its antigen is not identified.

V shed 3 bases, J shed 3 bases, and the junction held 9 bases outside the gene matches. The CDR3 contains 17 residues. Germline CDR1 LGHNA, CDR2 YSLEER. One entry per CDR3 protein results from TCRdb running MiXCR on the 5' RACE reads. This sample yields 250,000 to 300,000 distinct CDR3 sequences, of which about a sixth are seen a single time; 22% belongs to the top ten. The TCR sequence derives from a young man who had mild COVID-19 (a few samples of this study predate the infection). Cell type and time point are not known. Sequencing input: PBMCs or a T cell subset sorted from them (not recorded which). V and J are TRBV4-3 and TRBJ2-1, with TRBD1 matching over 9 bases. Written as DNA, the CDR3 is TGCGCCAGCAGCCAGTCGACCGGGACAGGGTTCTACAATGAGCAGTTCTTC. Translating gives CASSQSTGTGFYNEQFF.